The clone carrying this TCR beta chain was recorded at least ten times. Its antigen remains unidentified. Indicated time point: newly diagnosed GD, antithyroid drugs for less than 3 months. Making the TCR library involved RNA that had been extracted from PBMCs. The sample belongs to a study of regulatory T cells in long-lasting Graves disease. Study findings and constraints: Shared public clonotypes totalled 2,741 in persistent patients, compared with about 990 in new patients. TRBV28 was favored in persistent disease, as were TRBJ1-2 and TRBJ2-5.

With iRepertoire HTBI primers and Arm-PCR of CDR3 regions, TCR beta libraries were built. TCRdb redid the calling of the multiplex PCR reads with MiXCR, one entry per CDR3 protein. This table has approximately 400,000 distinct CDR3 sequences, about 15% appearing once. CDR1 LGHDT and CDR2 YNNKEL come from the germline V gene (reference sequence). CDR3 length: 16 residues. Separately, the same data were catalogued under a study of T cells in Graves' hyperthyroidism and ophthalmopathy. That report notes: RT-PCR in the first round (using the HTBI primer set) targeted the TCR CDR3.

The source was peripheral blood mononuclear cells (PBMCs), collected at new diagnosis, from a patient treated with antithyroid drugs. V gene TRBV3-1 combines with J gene TRBJ2-3; 8 bases map to TRBD1. The DNA end favors TRBJ2-7, so the J call may be wrong. This sequence originates from a woman in her thirties with Graves disease. CDR3 nucleotides: TGTGCCAGCAGCCAGCTCCTGGACAGGGCTCATGACCAGCAGTACTTC. Translation gives CASSQLLDRAHDQQYF.